The clone carrying this T cell receptor (beta chain) was recorded a few times. One base away lies a much larger clone, so this may be a sequencing read error. This record belongs to a study of blood T cells in healthy people across ages. CDR3 length: 15 residues. The germline V gene encodes CDR1 LGHNA and CDR2 YNFKEQ. Germline trimming cut 1 base from V and 4 bases from J; bases unmatched to any gene: 5. Combining a sample-barcoded 5' primer with a J-beta primer mix, a second PCR ran for about 7 to 11 cycles. TCRdb re-derived calls from the 5' RACE reads in MiXCR, one entry per CDR3 protein. In the table there are about 570,000 distinct CDR3 sequences, 27% of which are singletons.

The V and J genes are TRBV4-2 and TRBJ2-5; TRBD2 matches 8 bases. The material sequenced was blood. The TCR comes from a woman in her 70s in good health. DNA of the CDR3: TGTGCCAGCAGCCAAGCGGTTAGCGGGACAGAGACCCAGTACTTC. Its translation is CASSQAVSGTETQYF.